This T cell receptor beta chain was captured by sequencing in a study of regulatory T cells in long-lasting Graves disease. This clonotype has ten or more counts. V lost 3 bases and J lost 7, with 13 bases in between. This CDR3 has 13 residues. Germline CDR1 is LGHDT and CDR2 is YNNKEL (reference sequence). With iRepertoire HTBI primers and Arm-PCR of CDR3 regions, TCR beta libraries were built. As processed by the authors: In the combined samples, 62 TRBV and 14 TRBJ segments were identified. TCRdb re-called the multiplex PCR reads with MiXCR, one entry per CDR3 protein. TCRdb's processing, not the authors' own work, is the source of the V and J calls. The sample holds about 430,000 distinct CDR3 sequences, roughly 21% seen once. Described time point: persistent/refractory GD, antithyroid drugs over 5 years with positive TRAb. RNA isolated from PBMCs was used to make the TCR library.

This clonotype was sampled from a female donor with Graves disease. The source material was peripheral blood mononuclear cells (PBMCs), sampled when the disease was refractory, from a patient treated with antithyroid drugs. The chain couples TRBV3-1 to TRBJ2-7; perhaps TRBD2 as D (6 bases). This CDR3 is CASSHPGLREQYF. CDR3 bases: TGTGCCAGCAGCCACCCGGGACTCCGAGAGCAGTACTTC.